These 20 T cell receptor beta chains share one sample of origin, sequenced in a study of beta chain features in type 1 diabetes. Since all of the isolated RNA was reverse transcribed, expressed TCRB transcripts were what got sequenced. Data came from immunoSEQ multiplex PCR; TCRdb stores just in-frame clones and leaves some out. The table records 40,000 or so clones, roughly 49% of them present only once. The sequencing sample was made of Tregs from blood. The receptors were gathered from a woman aged 18-30 years in good health.

This clone was seen a handful of times. The chain's CDR3 is CASSQRSGSGPDTQYF. The CDR3 bases are TGCGCCAGCAGCCAACGAAGCGGGAGCGGGCCAGATACGCAGTATTTT. The chain recombines TRBV5-1 with TRBJ2-3, with 8 bases lining up with TRBD2. Per germline, CDR1 SGHRS and CDR2 YFSETQ. After removal of 4 bases from V and 4 bases from J, the junction contained 11 bases not matched to a gene. This CDR3 has 16 amino acids.

The rearrangement links TRBV2 to TRBJ2-6; 7 bases are shared with TRBD1. The CDR3 consists of 17 residues. Germline-derived CDR1 and CDR2 are SNHLY and FYNNEI. V shed 11 bases and J 4 bases; nucleotides not matched to a gene: 17. CDR3 bases: TGTGCCTCCAAGAGGGTCCTTCGAGGGGGCGGGGCCAACGTCCTGACTTTC. Protein sequence: CASKRVLRGGGANVLTF.

This clone is labeled as medium-sized (0.01 to 0.1%). The chain has TRBV19 and TRBJ2-1; D is possibly TRBD2 (5 bases). The V end was cut by 10 bases, the J end by 4 bases, with 20 bases between. The CDR3 runs 15 residues. Germline CDR1 and CDR2: LNHDA and SQIVND (reference sequence). CDR3 sequence (DNA): TGTGCCACCTCTCCCACCAGCGGAAGTTACAATGAGCAGTTCTTC. Translating gives CATSPTSGSYNEQFF.

In its sample, this clone was seen once. V and J are TRBV28 and TRBJ2-5; 12 nucleotides align to TRBD2. The germline CDR1 and CDR2 sequences are MDHEN and SYDVKM. With V trimmed by 3 bases and J by 5 bases, 4 bases remained unmatched. The CDR3 runs to 15 residues. The CDR3 sequence is CASSFPLAGGETQYF. In DNA, the CDR3 is TGTGCCAGCAGTTTTCCACTAGCGGGAGGCGAGACCCAGTACTTC.

This clone appeared a few times. The chain recombines TRBV7-8 with TRBJ2-7; a possible D gene is TRBD2 (6 bases). Germline V gives CDR1 SGHVS, CDR2 FQNEAQ. CDR3 length: 16 amino acids. V was trimmed by 6 bases and J by 5 bases, leaving 23 bases between them. CDR3 coding DNA: TGTGCCAGCAGTCCTCCCGGTCGGGCGGGGAGTAACGAGCAGTACTTC. It specifies CASSPPGRAGSNEQYF.

The V and J genes are TRBV27 and TRBJ2-2; 11 bases agree with TRBD1. This CDR3 spans 16 amino acids. Trimming cost V 5 bases and J 4 bases; bases outside gene matches: 6. Germline lookup yields CDR1 MNHEY and CDR2 SMNVEV (reference sequence). The chain's CDR3 is CASSHQGQGGTGELFF. CDR3 DNA: TGTGCCAGCAGTCACCAGGGACAGGGGGGCACCGGGGAGCTGTTTTTT.

The V call is TRBV6-6, the J call TRBJ1-5; D is unclear. Trimming removed 7 bases at V and 1 base at J, with 11 bases between. This CDR3 has 14 amino acids. Germline V gene data show CDR1 as MNHNY and CDR2 as SVGAGI (reference sequence). The chain's CDR3 is CASKGSESNQPQHF. The CDR3 coding sequence is TGTGCCAGCAAAGGCAGCGAGAGCAATCAGCCCCAGCATTTT.

The chain combines TRBV7-2 with TRBJ2-1; 10 positions agree with TRBD2. The CDR3 length is 17 residues. CDR1 and CDR2 (germline): SGHTA, FQGNSA. V shed 6 bases, J shed 2 bases, and the junction held 10 bases outside the gene matches. CDR3: CASRTTLAGGAYNEQFF. The CDR3 DNA sequence: TGTGCCAGCAGAACGACCTTAGCGGGAGGTGCCTACAATGAGCAGTTCTTC.

DNA of the CDR3: TGTGCCAGCAGCTTACGGACAGGGTCTTACAATGAGCAGTTCTTC. It codes for CASSLRTGSYNEQFF. The gene calls are TRBV7-9 and TRBJ2-1, with 8 bases that match TRBD1. Germline assignment: CDR1 SEHNR and CDR2 FQNEAQ (reference sequence). The CDR3 loop spans 15 amino acids. The junction had 4 bases not matched to a gene; V was cut back by 2 bases and J by 4 bases.

This clone turned up a few times. This chain connects TRBV19 to TRBJ2-1, with 9 bases that match TRBD2. The trim removed 4 bases at V and 2 bases at J, leaving 3 bases unmatched. CDR1 and CDR2 from the germline V gene are LNHDA and SQIVND (reference sequence). This CDR3 contains 15 residues. CDR3 amino acids: CASSKASGTYNEQFF. For the CDR3, the DNA is TGTGCCAGTAGTAAGGCTAGCGGGACCTACAATGAGCAGTTCTTC.

This clone occurred a few times. J is TRBJ1-5 and V is TRBV2; 7 positions agree with TRBD1. CDR1 and CDR2 from the germline V gene are SNHLY and FYNNEI. Trimming took 7 bases from V and 0 from J; bases not matched to a gene: 6. This CDR3 region has 15 residues. The CDR3 DNA follows: TGTGCCAGCAATCGACAGGGTAATAGCAATCAGCCCCAGCATTTT. It yields the protein CASNRQGNSNQPQHF.

The chain uses TRBV6-5 and TRBJ2-2; 8 nucleotides line up with TRBD1. This CDR3 is built from 14 residues. Germline assignment: CDR1 MNHEY and CDR2 SVGAGI. Trimming cost V 6 bases and J 4 bases; bases outside gene matches: 4. CDR3 nucleotide sequence: TGTGCCAGCAGAAGGACAGGGTCCACCGGGGAGCTGTTTTTT. Its translation: CASRRTGSTGELFF.

The V and J genes are TRBV6-1 and TRBJ1-5; the D gene is possibly TRBD1 (6 bases). V lost 5 bases and J 7 bases, leaving 15 bases between the germline ends. Germline V gene sequence: CDR1 MNHNS, CDR2 SASEGT. This CDR3 is built from 14 residues. The CDR3 sequence: CASSLQTGPQPQHF. The CDR3 DNA reads TGTGCCAGCAGTCTCCAAACAGGGCCCCAGCCCCAGCATTTT.

This clone occurred once. The chain is built from TRBV29-1 and TRBJ2-1; 7 nucleotides agree with TRBD2. The CDR3 extends over 11 amino acids. With V trimmed by 5 bases and J by 7 bases, 2 bases remained unmatched. Germline CDR1 reads SQVTM; CDR2 reads ANQGSEA. CDR3 in amino acids: CSVRRGNEQFF. CDR3 coding DNA: TGCAGCGTTCGGCGGGGGAATGAGCAGTTCTTC.

The V gene is TRBV6-6, the J gene TRBJ2-3; D is possibly TRBD2 (5 bases). CDR1 is MNHNY, CDR2 SVGAGI, per germline (reference sequence). V shed 4 bases and J shed 0 bases, with 5 bases lying between them. This CDR3 has 13 amino acids. CDR3 residues: CASSWTSTDTQYF. CDR3 nucleotides: TGTGCCAGCAGTTGGACTAGCACAGATACGCAGTATTTT.

The chain links TRBV7-2 to TRBJ2-1; 10 nucleotides line up with TRBD2. Germline CDR1 is SGHTA and CDR2 is FQGNSA. This CDR3 contains 14 residues. V shed 0 bases, J shed 10 bases, and the junction held 3 bases outside the gene matches. CDR3 DNA: TGTGCCAGCAGCTTAGCGTTACTAGCGGGGGAGCAGTTCTTC. Translating it yields CASSLALLAGEQFF.

This chain's CDR3 is CASSPTEGAQYF. As DNA, the CDR3 is TGTGCCAGCTCACCAACGGAGGGAGCCCAGTACTTC. The chain is built from TRBV18 and TRBJ2-5, with D possibly TRBD2 on 6 matching bases. The CDR3 spans 12 residues. Germline-derived CDR1 and CDR2 are KGHSH and LQKENI. V was shortened by 2 bases and J by 9 bases, with 10 bases between the two germline ends.

The chain links TRBV6-6 to TRBJ2-1; 7 bases align to TRBD2. This CDR3 region has 15 residues. The ends lost 8 bases at V and 5 bases at J; junction bases unmatched: 12. CDR1 and CDR2 from the germline V gene are MNHNY and SVGAGI (reference sequence). The CDR3 region is CASVMGGSAHNEQFF. In nucleotides, the CDR3 is TGTGCCAGCGTTATGGGCGGGAGTGCCCACAATGAGCAGTTCTTC.

This clone was recorded a few times. The chain uses TRBV10-1 and TRBJ1-2; a weak D match, TRBD1 (6 bases). Germline V gives CDR1 WNHNN, CDR2 SYGVQD (reference sequence). V dropped 6 bases and J dropped 13 bases, with 24 bases sitting between them. This CDR3 contains 14 residues. As DNA, the CDR3 is TGCGCCAGCAGCGCCTCCGGACAGTCATCCTCGTCCACCTTC. Residues: CASSASGQSSSSTF.

This rearrangement joins TRBV19 to TRBJ2-3, with D perhaps matching TRBD2 (6 bases). This CDR3 is 15 amino acids long. Germline CDR1 reads LNHDA; CDR2 reads SQIVND (reference sequence). With 5 bases removed from V and 2 bases from J, the gap between germline ends came to 14 bases. CDR3 region: CASSSPGLLTDTQYF. The CDR3 DNA follows: TGTGCCAGTAGTTCTCCGGGACTCCTCACAGATACGCAGTATTTT.